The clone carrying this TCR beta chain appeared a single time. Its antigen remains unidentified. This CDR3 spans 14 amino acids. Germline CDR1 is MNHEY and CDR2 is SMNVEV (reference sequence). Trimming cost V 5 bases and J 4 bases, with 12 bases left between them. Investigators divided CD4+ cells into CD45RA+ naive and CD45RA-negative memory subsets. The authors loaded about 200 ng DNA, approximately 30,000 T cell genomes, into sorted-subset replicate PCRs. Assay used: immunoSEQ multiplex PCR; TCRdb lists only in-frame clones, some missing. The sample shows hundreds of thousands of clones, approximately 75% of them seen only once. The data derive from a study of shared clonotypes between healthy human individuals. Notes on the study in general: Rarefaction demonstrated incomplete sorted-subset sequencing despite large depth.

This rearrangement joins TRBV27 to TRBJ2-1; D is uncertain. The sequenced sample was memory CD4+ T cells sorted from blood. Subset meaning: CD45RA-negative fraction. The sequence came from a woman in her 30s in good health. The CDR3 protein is CASSPIPRYNEQFF. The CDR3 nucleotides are TGTGCCAGCAGTCCAATACCGAGGTACAATGAGCAGTTCTTC.